This T cell receptor (beta chain) was profiled in a study of control samples from healthy donors and cancer patients. The table came from immunoSEQ multiplex PCR; TCRdb's copy has only in-frame clones and leaves some out. This table holds tens of thousands of clones, roughly 80% found once. Trimming removed 6 bases from V and 4 bases from J; junction bases left unmatched: 5. Germline CDR1 reads ENHRY; CDR2 reads SYGVKD. The CDR3 runs 14 residues. Sample: blood. The receptor comes from a man aged 50-60 years in good health. The gene calls are TRBV10-3 and TRBJ2-3; 9 nucleotides match TRBD2. CDR3 DNA sequence: TGTGCCATCAGCCATAGCGGGAGCCCAGATACGCAGTATTTT. Protein product: CAISHSGSPDTQYF.